This passage covers 13 T cell receptor beta chains from one sample sequenced in a study of CD8 T cells in Susac syndrome. The RNA input was about 0.5 to 1 ug, and it was reverse transcribed with random hexamers. TCRdb itself ran the immunoSEQ multiplex PCR reads through MiXCR, one entry per CDR3 protein. The data hold about 200,000 distinct CDR3 sequences, with about 91% observed a single time. Material: CD4+ T cells from PBMCs. The receptors were gathered from a human donor with Susac syndrome.

The chain carries TRBV19 and TRBJ1-2, with 10 bases lining up with TRBD1. The CDR3 consists of 14 residues. Germline V lookup: CDR1 LNHDA, CDR2 SQIVND (reference sequence). The V segment lost 5 bases and the J segment 8 bases; nucleotides outside the gene matches: 8. CDR3 nucleotide sequence: TGTGCCAGTAGTCTAACGGGACAGGGGAACGGCTACACCTTC. Translating gives CASSLTGQGNGYTF.

The CDR3 here is CSARPRSSGANVLTF. Written as DNA, the CDR3 is TGCAGTGCTAGACCGAGGAGCTCTGGGGCCAACGTCCTGACTTTC. The rearrangement links TRBV20-1 to TRBJ2-6; D unresolved. In germline, CDR1 is DFQATT, CDR2 SNEGSKA (reference sequence). Trimming stripped 2 bases from V and 0 bases from J, with 8 bases between. The CDR3 is made up of 15 amino acids.

The chain couples TRBV7-6 to TRBJ1-1, with 7 bases lining up with TRBD1. With 5 bases clipped from V and 3 bases from J, the junction kept 6 bases outside the gene matches. The CDR3 runs to 14 residues. Germline CDR1 is SGHVS and CDR2 is FNYEAQ. The CDR3 DNA follows: TGTGCCAGCAGCCCTGACAGGGAGTACACTGAAGCTTTCTTT. It specifies CASSPDREYTEAFF.

V is TRBV7-9 and J is TRBJ2-7; TRBD1 might be the D (6 bases). In germline, CDR1 is SEHNR, CDR2 FQNEAQ (reference sequence). V lost 7 bases to trimming and J lost 2 bases, with 15 bases between them. This CDR3 is built from 14 residues. The CDR3 nucleotides read TGTGCCAGCACCGCCTTGGGGGCGGCCTACGAGCAGTACTTC. Protein product: CASTALGAAYEQYF.

The CDR3 region is CSVYGRGMESPLHF. The CDR3 DNA reads as TGCAGTGTATACGGCAGGGGGATGGAATCACCCCTCCACTTT. The chain recombines TRBV20-1 with TRBJ1-6; 7 bases match TRBD1. Looked up from germline, CDR1 is DFQATT and CDR2 is SNEGSKA (reference sequence). J was trimmed by 10 bases and V by 7 bases; bases with no gene match: 13. This CDR3 contains 14 residues.

For the CDR3, the DNA is TGTGCCTGGAGTGTGGGCTCTCATGGGGACGAGCAGTACTTC. Protein product: CAWSVGSHGDEQYF. The chain joins TRBV30 to TRBJ2-7; D is uncertain. Germline-derived CDR1 and CDR2 are GTSNPN and SVGIG (reference sequence). V lost 0 bases and J lost 5, with 14 bases in between. This CDR3 comprises 14 residues.

The CDR3 loop is CSAPGTSGKETQYF. The CDR3 coding sequence is TGCAGTGCTCCCGGGACTAGCGGAAAAGAGACCCAGTACTTC. The J gene is TRBJ2-5, the V gene TRBV20-1, with 11 bases matching TRBD2. The CDR3 is made up of 14 amino acids. Trimming cost V 5 bases and J 3 bases; bases outside gene matches: 5. Germline V lookup: CDR1 DFQATT, CDR2 SNEGSKA (reference sequence).

The chain uses TRBV28 and TRBJ2-7; D gene unclear. Germline V CDR1 and CDR2: MDHEN, SYDVKM. The CDR3 is 14 amino acids. V was pared by 5 bases and J by 4 bases, with 15 bases between. The CDR3 is CASSPVVGSYEQYF. The CDR3 bases are TGTGCCAGCAGTCCGGTGGTGGGTAGTTACGAGCAGTACTTC.

V is TRBV5-6 and J is TRBJ2-7, with 8 bases aligning to TRBD2. Germline trimming cut 3 bases from V and 3 bases from J; bases unmatched to any gene: 8. The CDR3 runs 15 residues. Per the germline V gene, CDR1 is SGHDT and CDR2 is YYEEEE. The CDR3 DNA follows: TGTGCCAGCAGCTCTTTGACTAGCGAACTCTACGAGCAGTACTTC. Protein sequence: CASSSLTSELYEQYF.

The gene calls are TRBV20-1 and TRBJ2-7; D perhaps matches TRBD1 (7 bases). V was cut by 6 bases and J by 2 bases, with 29 bases left in between. Germline lookup yields CDR1 DFQATT and CDR2 SNEGSKA (reference sequence). The CDR3 spans 18 residues. CDR3 protein: CSAHSRGRGVSVAYEQYF. CDR3 coding DNA: TGCAGTGCCCACTCGAGAGGCAGGGGGGTTAGCGTTGCCTACGAGCAGTACTTC.

J is TRBJ1-1 and V is TRBV12-3 or TRBV12-4; possibly TRBD1 for D (5 bases). The CDR3 length is 13 residues. Trimming removed 3 bases at V and 7 bases at J, with 12 bases between. The CDR3 nucleotides are TGTGCCAGCAGTTTCCGGCAGGGAGGTGAAGCTTTCTTT. Its protein product is CASSFRQGGEAFF.

This chain uses TRBV29-1 with TRBJ2-2; D is tentatively TRBD1 or TRBD2 (5 bases each). Germline loops: CDR1 SQVTM, CDR2 ANQGSEA. This CDR3 has 14 residues. V lost 5 bases and J 6 bases, leaving 16 bases between the germline ends. The CDR3 loop is CSVPAPRDAGELFF. DNA for the CDR3: TGCAGCGTTCCGGCCCCCCGGGACGCCGGGGAGCTGTTTTTT.

V gene TRBV9 combines with J gene TRBJ2-3, with 10 bases lining up with TRBD1. The J segment lost 6 bases and the V segment lost 4 bases, leaving 11 bases of the junction unmatched. This CDR3 contains 16 residues. Germline V CDR1 and CDR2: SGDLS, YYNGEE. The CDR3 DNA is TGTGCCAGCAGCCCTCACTCCGGGACAGGGGCGGATACGCAGTATTTT. Residues: CASSPHSGTGADTQYF. Full variable domain (remainder filled in from reference TRBV9 and TRBJ2-3): DSGVTQTPKHLITATGQRVTLRCSPRSGDLSVYWYQQSLDQGLQFLIQYYNGEERAKGNILERFSAQQFPDLHSELNLSSLELGDSALYFCASSPHSGTGADTQYFGPGTRLTVL.